The rows below give T cell receptor beta chains drawn from one sample of a study of shared clonotypes between healthy human individuals. Sequenced by immunoSEQ multiplex PCR; TCRdb stores in-frame clones only, minus some. Of about 460,000 clones in the sample, 60% to 80% were seen once. Input material: PBMCs. Receptors originate from a woman between 40 and 50 years old in good health. Some clones in this sample may be carry-over from other donors' samples. CDR3s include the opening cysteine and the closing phenylalanine or tryptophan. D genes are given only for firm matches. Clone size is stated in some rows and not others, as once, few, many or a class when expanded.

j_call,clone_size,v_call,d_call,cdr3_aa,cdr3_nt
TRBJ2-6,NA,TRBV5-1,NA,CASSPEGANVLTF,TGCGCCAGCAGCCCAGAAGGGGCCAACGTCCTGACTTTC
TRBJ1-4,once,TRBV7-7,TRBD1,CASSLRPGQGDPNEKLFF,TGTGCCAGCAGCTTACGACCCGGACAGGGGGATCCTAATGAAAAACTGTTTTTT
TRBJ2-5,few,TRBV5-8,TRBD1,CASSALRDRGEETQYF,TGTGCCAGCAGCGCACTCCGGGACAGGGGGGAAGAGACCCAGTACTTC
TRBJ2-3,NA,TRBV7-9,TRBD2,CASSLKLAGSTDTQYF,TGTGCCAGCAGCTTAAAACTAGCGGGTAGTACAGATACGCAGTATTTT
TRBJ1-1,few,TRBV2,NA,CASSESEGANTEAFF,TGTGCCAGCAGTGAATCGGAAGGGGCCAACACTGAAGCTTTCTTT
TRBJ2-7,few,TRBV2,TRBD2,CASSEGLGSGEQYF,TGTGCCAGCAGTGAGGGACTAGGGTCGGGCGAGCAGTACTTC
TRBJ1-1,NA,TRBV5-1,NA,CASRGVAEAFF,TGCGCCAGCAGGGGAGTTGCTGAAGCTTTCTTT
TRBJ2-7,NA,TRBV2,NA,CASKAVEYEQYF,TGTGCCAGCAAGGCAGTCGAATACGAGCAGTACTTC
TRBJ1-1,few,TRBV5-1,NA,CASNDNGAVNTEAFF,TGCGCCAGCAACGACAACGGGGCCGTAAACACTGAAGCTTTCTTT
TRBJ2-3,NA,TRBV5-1,NA,CASSLFSAPDTQYF,TGCGCCAGCAGCTTGTTTTCAGCGCCAGATACGCAGTATTTT